The next 2 T cell receptor beta chains were all read from a single sample in a study of PD-1 blockade in classical Hodgkin lymphoma (TCRdb year 2020). The method was the immunoSEQ multiplex PCR assay. TCRdb retrieved this table from immuneACCESS and kept in-frame rearrangements only. Not all clones are present; in checked studies, unresolved V genes account for under half, and no reason is known for the remainder. The sample table shows under 95,000 clones, and 85% to 95% are seen once. Under 3% of the sample goes to the ten largest clones. The time point label of this sample denotes: cycle 2 day 1 (C2D1) of nivolumab. Relapse after autologous stem cell transplantation had occurred in all trial patients, and cohorts A, B and C were distinguished by prior brentuximab vedotin exposure. Sequenced here: peripheral blood mononuclear cells (PBMCs), sampled before the second cycle of nivolumab. Source of these receptors: a human donor with classical Hodgkin lymphoma.

This clone occurred once. The genes are TRBV5-4 and TRBJ1-2, with a possible D match to TRBD1 (5 bases). CDR3 size: 16 residues. CDR1 and CDR2 (germline): SGHNT, YYREEE (reference sequence). Trimming removed 0 bases from V and 5 bases from J, with 17 bases in between. The CDR3 sequence is CASSLATASVRYGYTF. The CDR3 DNA is TGTGCCAGCAGCTTGGCGACAGCCAGTGTTAGGTATGGCTACACCTTC.

This clone was observed a handful of times. The chain carries TRBV9 and TRBJ2-7, with a possible D match to TRBD1 (6 bases). V was cut by 4 bases and J by 2 bases, with 13 bases left in between. CDR1 and CDR2 from the germline V gene are SGDLS and YYNGEE. This CDR3 spans 14 amino acids. For the CDR3, the DNA is TGTGCCAGCAGCTTCGGGACAAATACCTACGAGCAGTACTTC. Translated, it gives CASSFGTNTYEQYF.